This T cell receptor beta chain was identified during a study of cytomegalovirus exposure and HLA in healthy donors. About the research overall: According to later analysis, the same platform produced the 100 to 150 validation and 666 first-cohort repertoires.

Broader study findings: Altogether, 150 to 200 TCR beta chains were recorded as cytomegalovirus-associated. CMV antigen specificity of a few CMV-associated chains was confirmed in vitro.

With 8 bases removed from V and 11 bases from J, the gap between germline ends came to 21 bases. CDR1 is MNHNY, CDR2 SVGAGI, per germline (reference sequence). CDR3 length: 13 residues. This table comes from immunoSEQ multiplex PCR, and its TCRdb copy is limited to in-frame clones, with some not included. The data hold 330,000 or so clones, with about nine tenths observed a single time. Worth noting for this clone: Its antigen is unknown.

The genes are TRBV6-6 and TRBJ1-1, with D perhaps TRBD1 (5 bases). Material: PBMCs. The clonotype originates from a woman aged 18-29 years in good health and CMV-seronegative. The CDR3 sequence is CASSSPRGNKAFF. CDR3 DNA sequence: TGTGCCAGCTCGTCGCCAAGGGGAAATAAGGCTTTCTTT.